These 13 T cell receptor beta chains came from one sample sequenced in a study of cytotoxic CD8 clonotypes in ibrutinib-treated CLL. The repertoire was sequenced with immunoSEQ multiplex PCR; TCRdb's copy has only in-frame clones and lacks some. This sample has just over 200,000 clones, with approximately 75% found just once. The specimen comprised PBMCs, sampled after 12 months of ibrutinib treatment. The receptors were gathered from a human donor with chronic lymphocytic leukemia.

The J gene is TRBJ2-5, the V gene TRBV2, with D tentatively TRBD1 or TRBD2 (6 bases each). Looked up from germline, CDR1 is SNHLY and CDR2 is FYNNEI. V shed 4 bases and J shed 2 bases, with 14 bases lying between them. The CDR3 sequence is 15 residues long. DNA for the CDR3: TGTGCCAGCAGTGTAGGCGGGACAAAACAAGAGACCCAGTACTTC. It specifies CASSVGGTKQETQYF.

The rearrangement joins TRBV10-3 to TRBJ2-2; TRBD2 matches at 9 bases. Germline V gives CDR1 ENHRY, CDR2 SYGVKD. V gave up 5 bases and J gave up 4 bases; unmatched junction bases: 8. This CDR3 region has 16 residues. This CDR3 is CAISKAGGEGTGELFF. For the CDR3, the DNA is TGTGCCATCAGTAAAGCGGGAGGAGAGGGCACCGGGGAGCTGTTTTTT.

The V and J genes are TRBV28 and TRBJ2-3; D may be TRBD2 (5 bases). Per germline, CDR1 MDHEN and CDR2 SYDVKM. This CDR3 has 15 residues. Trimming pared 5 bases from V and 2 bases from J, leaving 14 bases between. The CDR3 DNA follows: TGTGCCAGCAGTGCCTGGGAGAGGAACACAGATACGCAGTATTTT. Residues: CASSAWERNTDTQYF.

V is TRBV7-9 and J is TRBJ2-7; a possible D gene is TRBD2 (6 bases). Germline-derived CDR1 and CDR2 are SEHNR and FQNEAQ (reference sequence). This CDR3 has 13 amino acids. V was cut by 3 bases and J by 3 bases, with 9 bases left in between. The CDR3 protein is CASSLGGNYEQYF. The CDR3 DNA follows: TGTGCCAGCAGCTTGGGGGGTAACTACGAGCAGTACTTC.

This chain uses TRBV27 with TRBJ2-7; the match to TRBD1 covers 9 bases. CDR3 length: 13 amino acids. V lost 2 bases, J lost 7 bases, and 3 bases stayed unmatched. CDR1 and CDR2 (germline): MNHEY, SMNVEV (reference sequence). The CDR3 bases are TGTGCCAGCAGTTTAGGACAGGGGAGAGAGCAGTACTTC. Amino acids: CASSLGQGREQYF.

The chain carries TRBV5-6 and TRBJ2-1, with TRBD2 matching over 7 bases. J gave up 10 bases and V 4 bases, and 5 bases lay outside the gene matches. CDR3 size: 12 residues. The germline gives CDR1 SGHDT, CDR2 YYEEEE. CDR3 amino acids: CASSRGVAEQFF. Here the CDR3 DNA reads TGTGCCAGCAGCCGGGGGGTGGCCGAGCAGTTCTTC. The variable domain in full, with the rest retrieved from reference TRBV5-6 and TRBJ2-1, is DAGVTQSPTHLIKTRGQQVTLRCSPKSGHDTVSWYQQALGQGPQFIFQYYEEEERQRGNFPDRFSGHQFPNYSSELNVNALLLGDSALYLCASSRGVAEQFFGPGTRLTVL.

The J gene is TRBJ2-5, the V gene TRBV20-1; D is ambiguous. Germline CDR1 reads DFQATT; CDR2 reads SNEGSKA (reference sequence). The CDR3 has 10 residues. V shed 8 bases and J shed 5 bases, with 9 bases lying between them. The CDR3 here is CSPGGETQYF. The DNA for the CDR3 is TGCAGTCCCGGTGGGGAGACCCAGTACTTC.

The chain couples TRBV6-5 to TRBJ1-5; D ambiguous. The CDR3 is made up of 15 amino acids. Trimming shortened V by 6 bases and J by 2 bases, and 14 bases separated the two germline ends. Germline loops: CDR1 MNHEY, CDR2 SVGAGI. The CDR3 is CASRRQGQGNQPQHF. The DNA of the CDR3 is TGTGCCAGCAGACGTCAAGGCCAGGGCAATCAGCCCCAGCATTTT.

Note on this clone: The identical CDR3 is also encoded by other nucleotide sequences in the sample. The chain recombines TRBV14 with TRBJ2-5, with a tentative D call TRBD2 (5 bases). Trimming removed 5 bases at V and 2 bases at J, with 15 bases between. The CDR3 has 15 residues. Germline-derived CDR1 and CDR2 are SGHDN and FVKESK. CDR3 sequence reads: CASSLGLTGQETQYF. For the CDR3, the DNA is TGTGCCAGCAGCTTAGGACTCACGGGTCAAGAGACCCAGTACTTC.

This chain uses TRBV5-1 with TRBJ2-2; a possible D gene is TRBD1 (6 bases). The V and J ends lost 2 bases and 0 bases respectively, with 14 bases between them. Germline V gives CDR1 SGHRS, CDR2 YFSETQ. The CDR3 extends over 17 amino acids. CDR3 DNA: TGCGCCAGCAGCTTCCGACAGGCCACCCCGAACACCGGGGAGCTGTTTTTT. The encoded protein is CASSFRQATPNTGELFF.

The CDR3: CASSRQISLTYEQYF. Here the CDR3 DNA reads TGTGCCAGTAGTAGACAGATTTCGCTGACCTACGAGCAGTACTTC. This sequence joins TRBV19 and TRBJ2-7; maybe TRBD1 (5 bases). There are 15 residues in the CDR3. CDR1 is LNHDA, CDR2 SQIVND, per germline (reference sequence). V lost 4 bases, J lost 2 bases, and 15 bases lay in between.

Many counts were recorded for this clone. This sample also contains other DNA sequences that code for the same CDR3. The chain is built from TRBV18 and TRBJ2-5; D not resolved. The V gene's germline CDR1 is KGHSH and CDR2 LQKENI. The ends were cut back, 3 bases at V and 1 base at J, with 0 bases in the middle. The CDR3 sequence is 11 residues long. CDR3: CASSPQETQYF. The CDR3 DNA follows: TGTGCCAGCTCACCCCAAGAGACCCAGTACTTC.

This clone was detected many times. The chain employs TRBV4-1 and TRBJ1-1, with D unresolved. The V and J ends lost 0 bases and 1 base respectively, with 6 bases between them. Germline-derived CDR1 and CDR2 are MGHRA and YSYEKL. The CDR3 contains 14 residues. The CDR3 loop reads CASSQDWGNTEAFF. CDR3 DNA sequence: TGCGCCAGCAGCCAAGATTGGGGGAACACTGAAGCTTTCTTT.